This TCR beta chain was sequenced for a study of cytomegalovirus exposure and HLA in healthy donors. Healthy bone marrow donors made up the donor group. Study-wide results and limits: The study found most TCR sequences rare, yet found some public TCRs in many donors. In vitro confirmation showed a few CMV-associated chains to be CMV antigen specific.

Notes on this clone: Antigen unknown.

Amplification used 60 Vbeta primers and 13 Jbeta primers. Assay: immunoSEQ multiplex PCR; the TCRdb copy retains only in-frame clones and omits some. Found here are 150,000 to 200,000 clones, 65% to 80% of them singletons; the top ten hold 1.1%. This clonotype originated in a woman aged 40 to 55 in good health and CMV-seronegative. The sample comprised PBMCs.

CDR3 sequence: CASSPGRGREQYF. CDR3 bases: TGCGCCAGCAGCCCAGGAAGAGGGAGAGAGCAGTACTTC. This chain connects TRBV4-3 to TRBJ2-7; D possibly corresponds to TRBD2 (5 bases). Trimming pared 4 bases from V and 7 bases from J, leaving 14 bases between. The V gene's germline CDR1 is LGHNA and CDR2 YSLEER. This CDR3 region has 13 residues.